This record looks at one T cell receptor (beta chain) sequence and its context. Antigen: not known. Clones were read by immunoSEQ multiplex PCR, and TCRdb kept only the in-frame ones, dropping some. The repertoire holds over 130,000 clones, with around 90% as singletons. V lost 4 bases and J lost 2, with 15 bases in between. Germline assignment: CDR1 ENHRY and CDR2 SYGVKD. The CDR3 has 16 amino acids. The source of the sample is a study of T cell responses to AZD1222 COVID-19 vaccine. Study observations and caveats: In a largely white British group with more females than males, clonal diversity was possibly underestimated.

The sequence was obtained from an adult who received the AZD1222 COVID-19 vaccine. The source material was peripheral blood, sampled 28 days after the second AZD1222 dose. The V call is TRBV10-3, the J call TRBJ2-1, with D hard to call. CDR3 nucleotides: TGTGCCATCAGTGTGGTCCCGGCTAACCCCTACAATGAGCAGTTCTTC. Its protein is CAISVVPANPYNEQFF.